Sequencing of this TCR beta chain was carried out in a study of T cells in Graves' hyperthyroidism and ophthalmopathy (dated by TCRdb to 2018 to 2020). In terms of the full investigation: Peripheral blood was sampled at the time of initial diagnosis, prior to any treatment. Prospective prediction of ophthalmopathy was tested in an independent validation cohort consisting of 18 to 20 hyperthyroidism patients and 17 patients who later progressed to ophthalmopathy. A discovery cohort of roughly 100 patients, about 40 with Graves' ophthalmopathy and more than 55 with stable Graves' hyperthyroidism, was used to find distinguishing TCR V-J signatures. After blood sampling, hyperthyroidism patients were treated with methimazole at a starting dose of 30 mg daily, and ophthalmopathy patients were treated with high-dose intravenous methylprednisolone. The 90 to 100 discovery patients were randomly split 7:3 into training and test sets. TCR Vbeta CDR3 sequencing of approximately 140 peripheral blood samples (roughly 41 ophthalmopathy, over 70 hyperthyroidism and 17 progressor patients) is reported in the paper. In more than five Graves' hyperthyroidism patients, the study also compared T-cell repertoires from thyroid tissue with T-cell repertoires from blood. Study-level results and caveats: Sample size was not statistically predetermined, and investigators were not blinded to group allocation. A model built on a 13 V-J signature distinguished ophthalmopathy from stable hyperthyroidism, reaching 85% to 90% sensitivity and about 81% specificity in cross-validation and 80%/75% in testing. During validation, the model predicted progression to ophthalmopathy a median of approximately 7 months ahead of onset, with approximately 70% sensitivity and about 75% specificity. Most expanded thyroid clonotypes (frequency above 0.001) were also found in blood, which suggests that blood repertoires may mirror thyroid immune responses.

Amplification of TCR beta CDR3 regions was carried out from RNA transcripts. A first-round RT-PCR of the TCR CDR3 used the HTBI primer set with the Qiagen OneStep RT-PCR kit. Libraries were constructed in a second round of multiplex PCR, after which size selection and purification were performed. The libraries were sequenced on an Illumina HiSeq2000 using paired-end 100 bp reads. The study's processing was this. SOAPnuke was used to process the raw data, throwing out any read that contained adapters or uncalled bases, had a mean Phred below 15, or lacked an exact constant-primer or identifier match. COPE v1.2.5 was used to merge the high-quality paired reads, and each unique nucleotide sequence was defined as a clonotype. Clonotypes were aligned to IMGT TRBV, TRBD and TRBJ reference segments using MiTCR v1.1. The analysis included only V-J combinations with a frequency above 0.0001, which together covered approximately 99% of the repertoires. The TCS score was defined as the ratio of F50 (clonal expansion) to E x V (chaos), calculated using BLOSUM62-based TCRdist between CDR3 peptides within each V-J. Welch's t-statistics and random forest reduced 514 V-J features to 13, which were used in a naive Bayes classifier (R e1071). Using fastp at Q25 and MiXCR, TCRdb reprocessed the public reads and kept productive beta chains. For every CDR3 protein sequence, its rows merge into one entry that carries the most common genes and DNA. For this entry, the V and J calls and clone size follow TCRdb and not the study's own pipeline. For this sample there are fewer than 450,000 distinct CDR3 sequences; about a sixth appear just once. The ten largest clones capture around a third of the sample.

Hyperthyroidism patients were newly diagnosed, with disease duration under 2 months, and aged 18 to 65 years. Exclusion was applied to patients with uncontrolled infections, other autoimmune diseases, pregnancy or lactation. Diagnoses relied on clinical symptoms, serum thyroxine and TRAb, thyroid ultrasound and orbital computed tomography. Blood from progressor patients was drawn when they were first diagnosed with hyperthyroidism, before any ophthalmopathy symptoms appeared. PBMCs were isolated from roughly 10 ml of fresh peripheral blood by Ficoll-Paque density gradient centrifugation. Patients classed as progressors first received a Graves' hyperthyroidism diagnosis and then went on to develop ophthalmopathy during follow-up. Total RNA was extracted with Trizol reagent, and quality was checked on an Agilent 2100 Bioanalyzer. From a lookup of the germline V gene (reference sequence), CDR1 and CDR2 are SSHAT and FNYEAQ. V sheds 4 bases and J sheds 5 bases, leaving 10 bases between their ends. From the cysteine through the phenylalanine, the CDR3 covers 13 amino acids. Here the CDR3 DNA is all that survives: 39 bases in frame from base 1.

As regards this clonotype: The antigen it binds to is not known. Base qualities are not provided; no much larger clone lies one nucleotide away.

The sample taken for sequencing was blood. The source of this sequence is a woman aged 25 to 39 with Graves' hyperthyroidism that later progressed to Graves' ophthalmopathy. The chain uses TRBV7-7 and TRBJ2-3, with TRBD2 tentatively as D gene (6 bases match). At the DNA level, the sequence is TGTGCCAGCAGCTCAAGACTAGAAGATACGCAGTATTTT. Translated, it gives CASSSRLEDTQYF.